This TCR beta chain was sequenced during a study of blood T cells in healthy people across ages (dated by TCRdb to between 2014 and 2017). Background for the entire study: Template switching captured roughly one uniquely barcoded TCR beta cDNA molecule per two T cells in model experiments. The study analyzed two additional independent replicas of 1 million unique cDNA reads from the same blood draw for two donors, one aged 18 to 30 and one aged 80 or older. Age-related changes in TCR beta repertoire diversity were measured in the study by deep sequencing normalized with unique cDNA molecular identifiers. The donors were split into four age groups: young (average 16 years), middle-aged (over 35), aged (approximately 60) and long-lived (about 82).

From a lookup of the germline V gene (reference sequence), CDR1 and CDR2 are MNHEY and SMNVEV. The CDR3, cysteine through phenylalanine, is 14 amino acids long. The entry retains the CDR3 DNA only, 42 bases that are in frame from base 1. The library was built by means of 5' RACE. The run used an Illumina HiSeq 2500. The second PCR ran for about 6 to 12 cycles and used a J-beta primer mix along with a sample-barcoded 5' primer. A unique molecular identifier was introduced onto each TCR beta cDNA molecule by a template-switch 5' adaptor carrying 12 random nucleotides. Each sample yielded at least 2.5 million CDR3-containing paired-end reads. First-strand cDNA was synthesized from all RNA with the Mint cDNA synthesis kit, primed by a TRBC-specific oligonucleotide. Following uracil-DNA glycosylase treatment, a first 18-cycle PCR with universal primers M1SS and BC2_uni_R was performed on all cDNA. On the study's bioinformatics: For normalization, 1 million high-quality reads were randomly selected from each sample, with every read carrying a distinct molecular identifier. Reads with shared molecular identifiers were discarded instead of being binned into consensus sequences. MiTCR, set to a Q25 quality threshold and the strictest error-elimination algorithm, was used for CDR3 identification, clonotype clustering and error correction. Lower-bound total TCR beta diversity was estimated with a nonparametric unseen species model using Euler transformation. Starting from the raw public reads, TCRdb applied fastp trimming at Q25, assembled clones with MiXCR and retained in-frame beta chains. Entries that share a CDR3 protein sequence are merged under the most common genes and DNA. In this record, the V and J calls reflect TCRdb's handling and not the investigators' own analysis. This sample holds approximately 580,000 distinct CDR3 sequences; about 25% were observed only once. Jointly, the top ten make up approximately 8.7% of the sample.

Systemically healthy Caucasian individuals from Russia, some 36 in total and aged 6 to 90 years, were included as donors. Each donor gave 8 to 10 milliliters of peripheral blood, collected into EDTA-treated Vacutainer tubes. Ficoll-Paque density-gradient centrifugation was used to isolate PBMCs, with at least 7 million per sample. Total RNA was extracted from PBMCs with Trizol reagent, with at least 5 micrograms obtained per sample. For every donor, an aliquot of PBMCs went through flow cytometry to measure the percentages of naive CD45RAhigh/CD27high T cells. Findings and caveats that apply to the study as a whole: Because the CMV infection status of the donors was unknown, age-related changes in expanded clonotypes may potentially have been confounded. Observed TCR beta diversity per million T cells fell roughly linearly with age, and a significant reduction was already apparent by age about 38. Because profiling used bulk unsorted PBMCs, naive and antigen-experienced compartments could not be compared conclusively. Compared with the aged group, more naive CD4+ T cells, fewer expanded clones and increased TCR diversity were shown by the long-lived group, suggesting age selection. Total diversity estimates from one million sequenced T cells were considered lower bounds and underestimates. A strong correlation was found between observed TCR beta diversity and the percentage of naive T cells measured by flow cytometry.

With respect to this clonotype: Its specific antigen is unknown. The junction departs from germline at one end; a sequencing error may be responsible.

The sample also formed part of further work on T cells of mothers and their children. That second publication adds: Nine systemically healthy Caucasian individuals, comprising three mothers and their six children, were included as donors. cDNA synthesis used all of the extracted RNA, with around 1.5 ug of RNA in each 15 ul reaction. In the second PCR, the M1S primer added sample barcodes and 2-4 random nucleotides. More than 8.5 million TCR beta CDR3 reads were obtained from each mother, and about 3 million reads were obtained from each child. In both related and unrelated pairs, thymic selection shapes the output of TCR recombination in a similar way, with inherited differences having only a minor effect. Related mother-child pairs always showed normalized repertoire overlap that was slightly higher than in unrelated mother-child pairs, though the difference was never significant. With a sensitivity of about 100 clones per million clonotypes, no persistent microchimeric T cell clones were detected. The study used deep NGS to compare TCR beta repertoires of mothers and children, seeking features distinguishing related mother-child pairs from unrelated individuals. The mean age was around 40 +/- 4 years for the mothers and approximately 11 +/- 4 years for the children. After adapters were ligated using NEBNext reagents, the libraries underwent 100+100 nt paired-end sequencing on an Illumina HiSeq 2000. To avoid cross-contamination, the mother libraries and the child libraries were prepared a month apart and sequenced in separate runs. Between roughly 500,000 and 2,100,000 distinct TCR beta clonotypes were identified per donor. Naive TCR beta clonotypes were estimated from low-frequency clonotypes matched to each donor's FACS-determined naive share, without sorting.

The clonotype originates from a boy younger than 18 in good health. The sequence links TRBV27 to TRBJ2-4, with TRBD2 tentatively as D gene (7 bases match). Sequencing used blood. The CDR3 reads CASRQRGGPDIQYF. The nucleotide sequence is TGCGCCAGCAGACAAAGGGGGGGGCCGGACATTCAGTACTTC.